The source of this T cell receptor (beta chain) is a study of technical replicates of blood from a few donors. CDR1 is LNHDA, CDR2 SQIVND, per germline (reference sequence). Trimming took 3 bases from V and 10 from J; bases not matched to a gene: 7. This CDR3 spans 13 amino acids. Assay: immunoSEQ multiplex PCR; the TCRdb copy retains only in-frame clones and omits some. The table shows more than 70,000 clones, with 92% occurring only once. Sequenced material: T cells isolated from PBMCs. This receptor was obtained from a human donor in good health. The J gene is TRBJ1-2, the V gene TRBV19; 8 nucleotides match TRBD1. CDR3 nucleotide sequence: TGTGCCAGTAGTATCGGACAGGGAGTTGCCTACACCTTC. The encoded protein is CASSIGQGVAYTF.